The T cell receptor beta chain under discussion was sequenced for a study of blood T cell repertoires in COVID-19 (dated by TCRdb to about 2020). About the study as a whole: Collaborator samples came from the United States, Italy and Spain and covered acute and convalescent phases of COVID-19. Where available, HLA class I and class II types were obtained from metadata supplied by the sample provider rather than from assay-based typing. Samples were obtained from the ongoing ImmuneRACE study (first 160 participants) and from roughly 1,300 subjects provided by 6 global collaborators. A de-identified subject ID, COVID-19 status, age in years and sex were almost always included in the sample metadata. Subjects who had been exposed to COVID-19, were actively infected with it, or had recovered from it provided the deeply sampled blood TCRbeta repertoires that made up the dataset. The prospective study material was composed of cDNA or gDNA derived from T cells, B-cell-depleted T cells, or PBMCs. The repertoires were released in a freely available public database intended as a resource for research on the immune response to SARS-CoV-2.

About this clone: This receptor's antigen is unknown. Base-call qualities are not available, and no considerably larger clone is one nucleotide away.

V is reduced by 6 bases and J by 8 bases, leaving a spacing of 14 bases between them. Its CDR3 holds 14 amino acids, cysteine through phenylalanine. CDR3 DNA is the only sequence kept; it has 42 bases, read in frame from the first base. The germline V gene yields MDHEN for CDR1 and SYDVKM for CDR2. What the research found in general, with its limitations: The amount of clinical and demographic metadata varied by source and participant and was provided uncurated.

The immunoSEQ Assay, a bias-controlled multiplex PCR, was used to amplify TCRbeta CDR3 regions from genomic DNA. The authors' analysis ran thus. Nucleated cell counts per sample were estimated from amplification of reference gene primers within the assay. Sequence reads were collapsed and filtered to measure the absolute abundance of every unique TCRbeta CDR3 rearrangement. For each sample, productive Simpson clonality was calculated by taking the square root of Simpson's diversity index across productive rearrangements. This is the immuneACCESS table as TCRdb keeps it, with only in-frame sequences that have V and J called. A part of the clones is gone; compared with another copy, unresolved V genes explain less than half, and the rest is unexplained. V and J calls and clone size follow that table, whereas D and trimming were derived from the DNA. Counted in this sample were some 150,000 clones; approximately 88% of them appeared once. The leading ten clones occupy 2.2% of the sample.

Whole blood was collected in K2EDTA tubes by collaborating institutions according to the institutions' own protocols. For TCRbeta analysis, collaborators shipped samples in one of three forms: frozen whole blood, isolated PBMCs, or DNA extracted from either of those sample types. This receptor was taken from a man aged 65-85 years with acute or convalescent COVID-19. This sequence uses TRBV28 and TRBJ1-6; TRBD1 might be the D gene, on 5 matching bases. Sequencing used peripheral blood. For the CDR3, the sequence is CASSDGADHSPLHF. DNA sequence: TGTGCCAGCAGCGATGGGGCGGACCATTCACCCCTCCACTTT.